Each of the 27 T cell receptor beta chains below was sequenced from the same sample in a study of blood T cell repertoires in COVID-19. Assay: immunoSEQ multiplex PCR; the TCRdb copy retains only in-frame clones and omits some. The sample records some 400,000 clones, 80% to 95% being singletons. The source material was PBMCs or T cells enriched from blood (not recorded which). The source is a woman between 35 and 50 years old who had been exposed to COVID-19.

V is TRBV7-3 and J is TRBJ1-1, with D possibly TRBD1 on 5 matching bases. V shed 2 bases and J shed 1 base, with 8 bases lying between them. CDR1 is SGHTA, CDR2 FQGTGA, per germline. The CDR3 sequence is 14 residues long. CDR3 sequence: CASSLGGRNTEAFF. In DNA form, the CDR3 reads TGTGCCAGCAGCTTAGGGGGGAGGAACACTGAAGCTTTCTTT.

The chain uses TRBV5-1 and TRBJ1-4; D unresolved. The CDR3 totals 15 residues. The V gene's germline CDR1 is SGHRS and CDR2 YFSETQ. The germline V and J ends were trimmed by 4 bases and 5 bases, with 15 bases remaining between them. The CDR3 reads CASSRLGQPNEKLFF. Here the CDR3 DNA reads TGCGCCAGCAGCCGCCTTGGGCAGCCAAATGAAAAACTGTTTTTT.

The chain joins TRBV7-2 to TRBJ2-1; 11 bases map to TRBD2. The V gene's germline CDR1 is SGHTA and CDR2 FQGNSA. V lost 1 base and J lost 4; bases outside the gene matches: 9. The CDR3 consists of 18 residues. CDR3 amino acids: CASSLGASGRRGYNEQFF. CDR3 nucleotide sequence: TGTGCCAGCAGCTTAGGGGCTAGCGGGAGGAGGGGGTACAATGAGCAGTTCTTC.

J is TRBJ1-1 and V is TRBV7-9, with unresolved D. The ends were cut back, 5 bases at V and 7 bases at J, with 14 bases in the middle. The germline CDR1 and CDR2 sequences are SEHNR and FQNEAQ (reference sequence). There are 13 residues in the CDR3. CDR3 sequence: CASSERRAGEAFF. The CDR3 DNA sequence: TGTGCCAGCAGCGAAAGACGGGCGGGTGAAGCTTTCTTT.

The chain couples TRBV7-9 to TRBJ2-5; 9 bases line up with TRBD1. The V and J ends lost 4 bases and 4 bases, in that order; junction bases with no gene match: 4. The germline V gene encodes CDR1 SEHNR and CDR2 FQNEAQ (reference sequence). The CDR3 length is 14 residues. As DNA, the CDR3 is TGTGCCAGCAGCTGGGACAGGGAGGGAGAGACCCAGTACTTC. It specifies CASSWDREGETQYF.

The chain couples TRBV10-1 to TRBJ2-3; D possibly corresponds to TRBD2 (6 bases). The ends were cut back, 0 bases at V and 5 bases at J, with 9 bases in the middle. The CDR3 spans 14 residues. Germline CDR1 is WNHNN and CDR2 is SYGVQD (reference sequence). CDR3 loop: CASSESRRVDTQYF. Written as DNA, the CDR3 is TGCGCCAGCAGTGAGTCGAGGAGGGTAGATACGCAGTATTTT.

This clone was found once. The chain has TRBV5-1 and TRBJ2-5; D unresolved. Germline CDR1 and CDR2: SGHRS and YFSETQ. The CDR3 totals 14 residues. V lost 4 bases and J 5 bases, leaving 15 bases between the germline ends. As DNA, the CDR3 is TGCGCCAGCAGCGGTCGGAGCTCGGCTGAGACCCAGTACTTC. Its translation: CASSGRSSAETQYF.

This chain links TRBV18 with TRBJ2-1; 9 bases map to TRBD1. J gave up 8 bases and V 4 bases, and 15 bases lay outside the gene matches. This CDR3 has 17 residues. Per the germline V gene, CDR1 is KGHSH and CDR2 is LQKENI. CDR3 region: CASSLRMTGQGDDEQFF. CDR3 in DNA: TGTGCCAGCTCACTTCGAATGACGGGACAGGGTGATGATGAGCAGTTCTTC.

The J gene is TRBJ2-1, the V gene TRBV7-3; D not certain. Germline V gene lookup returns CDR1 SGHTA and CDR2 FQGTGA. The CDR3 extends over 17 amino acids. Trimming removed 5 bases from V and 6 bases from J, with 23 bases in between. The CDR3 is CASSGIMTLEKPNEQFF. CDR3 bases: TGTGCCAGCAGCGGTATTATGACCCTAGAGAAACCCAATGAGCAGTTCTTC.

This clone was seen a single time. This chain uses TRBV25-1 with TRBJ2-5; TRBD2 matches at 13 bases. Trimming removed 1 base from V and 2 bases from J; junction bases left unmatched: 7. The CDR3 is made up of 18 amino acids. Per germline, CDR1 MGHDK and CDR2 SYGVNS. CDR3 amino acids: CASSELVLTSGGQETQYF. DNA for the CDR3: TGTGCCAGCAGTGAATTGGTGTTGACTAGCGGGGGGCAAGAGACCCAGTACTTC. Using reference TRBV25-1 and TRBJ2-5 for the parts outside the CDR3, the full variable domain is EADIYQTPRYLVIGTGKKITLECSQTMGHDKMYWYQQDPGMELHLIHYSYGVNSTEKGDLSSESTVSRIRTEHFPLTLESARPSHTSQYLCASSELVLTSGGQETQYFGPGTRLLVL.

The rearrangement joins TRBV19 to TRBJ1-1; 7 positions agree with TRBD1. There are 13 residues in the CDR3. J was trimmed by 10 bases and V by 5 bases; bases with no gene match: 10. Germline V CDR1 and CDR2: LNHDA, SQIVND (reference sequence). CDR3 protein: CASSPGRGRTAFF. As DNA, the CDR3 is TGTGCCAGTAGTCCGGGCAGGGGGAGAACAGCTTTCTTT.

This chain uses TRBV27 with TRBJ2-4; possibly TRBD2 for D (5 bases). V shed 3 bases and J shed 0 bases, with 12 bases lying between them. Germline V gene lookup returns CDR1 MNHEY and CDR2 SMNVEV (reference sequence). This CDR3 has 16 amino acids. CDR3 loop: CASSLSPGLAKNIQYF. The CDR3 coding sequence is TGTGCCAGCAGTTTGTCCCCCGGACTAGCCAAAAACATTCAGTACTTC.

This clone was counted ten times or more. The J gene is TRBJ1-6, the V gene TRBV30; perhaps TRBD1 as D (5 bases). Between the trimmed V and J ends, which lost 3 bases and 5 bases, there was a span of 14 bases. The CDR3 is made up of 15 amino acids. The V gene's germline CDR1 is GTSNPN and CDR2 SVGIG (reference sequence). The CDR3 bases are TGTGCCTGGAGGGTTAGGGGTGGGGATAATTCACCCCTCCACTTT. Protein product: CAWRVRGGDNSPLHF.

The rearrangement links TRBV6-2 or TRBV6-3 to TRBJ2-4, with D unclear. The V gene lost 2 bases and the J gene lost 9 bases, with 17 bases spanning the gap. The length of the CDR3 is 15 residues. The germline V gene encodes CDR1 MNHEY and CDR2 SVGEGT. CDR3 region: CASSYGSLGVGIQYF. The CDR3 coding sequence is TGTGCCAGCAGTTACGGGTCGTTGGGCGTCGGCATTCAGTACTTC.

V usage is TRBV19 and J usage is TRBJ1-1, with 9 bases that match TRBD1. CDR1 LNHDA and CDR2 SQIVND come from the germline V gene (reference sequence). V shed 6 bases, J shed 1 base, and the junction held 12 bases outside the gene matches. The CDR3 loop spans 17 amino acids. DNA for the CDR3: TGTGCCAGTAGGTTGGTAGGACAGGGGAGTCCGAACACTGAAGCTTTCTTT. It encodes CASRLVGQGSPNTEAFF.

This clone showed up many times. This rearrangement joins TRBV4-3 to TRBJ2-7, with a tentative D call TRBD1 (6 bases). In germline, CDR1 is LGHNA, CDR2 YSLEER. CDR3 length: 14 amino acids. The V end was cut by 3 bases, the J end by 4 bases, with 13 bases between. Here the CDR3 DNA reads TGCGCCAGCAGCCACCGAGCACAGGGTTACGAGCAGTACTTC. This sequence encodes CASSHRAQGYEQYF.

In DNA form, the CDR3 reads TGTGCCACCAGTTGGAACAGGCAAGAGACCCAGTACTTC. Its translation is CATSWNRQETQYF. The chain carries TRBV15 and TRBJ2-5, with D possibly TRBD1 on 5 matching bases. V lost 6 bases to trimming and J lost 2 bases, with 10 bases between them. Germline V gene data show CDR1 as LNHNV and CDR2 as YYDKDF (reference sequence). The CDR3 consists of 13 residues.

The V call is TRBV30, the J call TRBJ2-1, with 11 bases that match TRBD2. CDR3 length equals 12 residues. J gave up 15 bases and V 5 bases, and 9 bases lay outside the gene matches. Germline assignment: CDR1 GTSNPN and CDR2 SVGIG (reference sequence). The CDR3 DNA reads TGTGCCTGGCGCCTAACTAGCGGGAGTTTGTTCTTC. This translates into CAWRLTSGSLFF.

The gene calls are TRBV7-2 and TRBJ2-5; TRBD1 aligns across 8 bases. CDR1 and CDR2 (germline): SGHTA, FQGNSA. The CDR3 spans 15 residues. After removal of 5 bases from V and 2 bases from J, the junction contained 7 bases not matched to a gene. Here the CDR3 DNA reads TGTGCCAGCAGCCCGGGACAGGCGGGACAAGAGACCCAGTACTTC. It translates to CASSPGQAGQETQYF.

This clone was detected many times. The J gene is TRBJ1-2, the V gene TRBV29-1, with 7 positions matching TRBD1. Trimming took 3 bases from V and 2 from J; bases not matched to a gene: 6. This CDR3 has 14 residues. CDR1 is SQVTM and CDR2 is ANQGSEA in the germline V gene. CDR3 DNA: TGCAGCGTTGAGGGGACAGCCGACAACTATGGCTACACCTTC. This translates into CSVEGTADNYGYTF.

The rearrangement links TRBV19 to TRBJ2-5, with D possibly matching TRBD1 (6 bases). V was pared by 5 bases and J by 5 bases, with 12 bases between. Germline CDR1 and CDR2: LNHDA and SQIVND (reference sequence). The length of the CDR3 is 13 residues. Written as DNA, the CDR3 is TGTGCCAGTAGTCAGGGGCTACTGGAGACCCAGTACTTC. Protein: CASSQGLLETQYF.

The chain carries TRBV6-4 and TRBJ2-3; D remains unclear. The CDR3 spans 14 residues. Germline V lookup: CDR1 MRHNA, CDR2 SNTAGT. Trimming took off 3 bases at V and 0 bases at J, with 7 bases between the two ends. CDR3 sequence: CASSESFSTDTQYF. The CDR3 DNA sequence: TGTGCCAGCAGTGAGTCTTTCAGCACAGATACGCAGTATTTT.

This chain connects TRBV30 to TRBJ2-3; 13 bases are a match to TRBD2. The junction had 0 bases not matched to a gene; V was cut back by 0 bases and J by 6 bases. CDR3 length equals 14 residues. The germline V gene encodes CDR1 GTSNPN and CDR2 SVGIG (reference sequence). CDR3 nucleotides: TGTGCCTGGAGTGTACTAGCGGGGGGGGATACGCAGTATTTT. Translated: CAWSVLAGGDTQYF.

This clone was counted only a few times. Other DNA sequences in this sample translate to the same CDR3. The gene calls are TRBV5-1 and TRBJ1-5; D call uncertain. Germline V gene lookup returns CDR1 SGHRS and CDR2 YFSETQ. The CDR3 totals 15 residues. V was pared by 0 bases and J by 0 bases, with 7 bases between. For the CDR3, the DNA is TGCGCCAGCAGCTTGGACGGTGATAGCAATCAGCCCCAGCATTTT. This codes for CASSLDGDSNQPQHF. The complete variable domain, with remaining parts taken from reference TRBV5-1 and TRBJ1-5, reads KAGVTQTPRYLIKTRGQQVTLSCSPISGHRSVSWYQQTPGQGLQFLFEYFSETQRNKGNFPGRFSGRQFSNSRSEMNVSTLELGDSALYLCASSLDGDSNQPQHFGDGTRLSIL.

This chain uses TRBV11-3 with TRBJ2-1, with 11 bases aligning to TRBD2. The germline V gene encodes CDR1 SGHNT and CDR2 YENEEA. The CDR3 loop spans 16 amino acids. V gave up 1 base and J gave up 9 bases; unmatched junction bases: 8. This CDR3 reads CASSLVLAGGPREQFF. CDR3 DNA: TGTGCCAGCAGCTTAGTGTTAGCGGGAGGGCCTCGTGAGCAGTTCTTC.

This chain links TRBV3-1 (or the pseudogene TRBV3-2) with TRBJ1-1, with a possible D match to TRBD1 (6 bases). The CDR3 totals 13 residues. Germline V gene data show CDR1 as LGHDT and CDR2 as YNNKEL (reference sequence). Trimming stripped 2 bases from V and 11 bases from J, with 15 bases between. The CDR3 reads CASSQTGQSWAFF. The CDR3 DNA sequence: TGTGCCAGCAGCCAAACAGGACAGAGTTGGGCTTTCTTT.

This rearrangement joins TRBV30 to TRBJ2-1, with 10 bases identical to TRBD2. The CDR3 is 15 amino acids. CDR1 and CDR2 (germline): GTSNPN, SVGIG (reference sequence). With V trimmed by 2 bases and J by 1 base, 2 bases remained unmatched. CDR3 loop: CAWSSGLASYNEQFF. The CDR3 DNA follows: TGTGCCTGGAGTTCGGGACTAGCGTCCTACAATGAGCAGTTCTTC.